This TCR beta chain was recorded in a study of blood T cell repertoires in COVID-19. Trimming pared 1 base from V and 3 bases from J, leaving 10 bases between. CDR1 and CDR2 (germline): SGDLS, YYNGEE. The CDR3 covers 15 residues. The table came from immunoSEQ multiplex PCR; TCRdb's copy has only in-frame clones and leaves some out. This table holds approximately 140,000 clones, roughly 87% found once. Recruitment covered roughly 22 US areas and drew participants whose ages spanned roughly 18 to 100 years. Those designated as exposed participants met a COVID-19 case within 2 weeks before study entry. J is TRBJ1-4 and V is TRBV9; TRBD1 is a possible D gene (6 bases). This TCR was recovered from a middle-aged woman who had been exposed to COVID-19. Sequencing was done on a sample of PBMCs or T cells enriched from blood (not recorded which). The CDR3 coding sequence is TGTGCCAGCAGCGTACAAGGGACACCTAATGAAAAACTGTTTTTT. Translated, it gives CASSVQGTPNEKLFF.